This TCR beta chain emerged from a study of blood T cell repertoires in COVID-19. The overall study: Researchers got acute and convalescent COVID-19 samples from the United States, Italy and Spain. Sources were T cells, B-cell-depleted T cells, or PBMCs; the material itself was cDNA or gDNA.

This clone has more than one count but fewer than ten. CDR3 length equals 17 residues. Germline values: CDR1 PRHDT, CDR2 FYEKMQ (reference sequence). The ends lost 3 bases at V and 0 bases at J; junction bases unmatched: 2. Authors' analysis steps: The authors estimated nucleated cell counts from reference gene primer amplification. The repertoire was sequenced with immunoSEQ multiplex PCR; TCRdb's copy has only in-frame clones and lacks some. V and J calls and clone size are as listed in that table; D and trimming were resolved from the DNA. The top ten hold approximately 17% of the sample, which has fewer than 85,000 clones, around 82% seen once.

This clonotype was sampled from a woman aged 60-75 years with acute or convalescent COVID-19. The sequencing sample was made of peripheral blood. The V call is TRBV13, the J call TRBJ2-1, with TRBD2 identical over 13 bases. CDR3 nucleotides: TGTGCCAGCAGCTTCCGGACTAGCGGGAGCTCCTACAATGAGCAGTTCTTC. Translated: CASSFRTSGSSYNEQFF. Looking up the rest from reference TRBV13 and TRBJ2-1 gives the full variable domain: AAGVIQSPRHLIKEKRETATLKCYPIPRHDTVYWYQQGPGQDPQFLISFYEKMQSDKGSIPDRFSAQQFSDYHSELNMSSLELGDSALYFCASSFRTSGSSYNEQFFGPGTRLTVL.